The 17 T cell receptor beta chains given below trace back to one sample, sequenced in a study of shared clonotypes between healthy human individuals. Profiled with immunoSEQ multiplex PCR; TCRdb holds only in-frame clones, not every one. The profile shows around 2,100,000 clones, approximately 95% of them singletons. Naive CD8 cells comprised CD45RO-negative, CCR7-positively selected cells, excluding terminally differentiated effector memory CD45RA+ cells. The sequencing input was naive CD8+ T cells sorted from blood. The receptors originated from a man between 18 and 35 years old in good health.

This chain uses TRBV6-1 with TRBJ2-1; the D gene is possibly TRBD2 (6 bases). Germline loops: CDR1 MNHNS, CDR2 SASEGT. The CDR3 extends over 11 amino acids. Trimming cost V 6 bases and J 15 bases, with 15 bases left between them. The CDR3 spells CASSSVQGGFF. CDR3 sequence (DNA): TGTGCCAGCAGCTCGGTCCAGGGAGGGTTCTTC.

This chain links TRBV13 with TRBJ2-7; D perhaps matches TRBD2 (6 bases). The CDR3 length is 14 residues. Trimming left V 4 bases short and J 4 bases short, with 14 bases between. CDR1 and CDR2 from the germline V gene are PRHDT and FYEKMQ (reference sequence). The DNA for the CDR3 is TGTGCCAGCAGCTCCGGACTAACCGAATACGAGCAGTACTTC. Translation gives CASSSGLTEYEQYF.

The V call is TRBV12-5, the J call TRBJ2-7; possible D gene TRBD1, 6 bases. CDR1 LGHNT and CDR2 FRNRAP come from the germline V gene. V lost 1 base, J lost 3 bases, and 10 bases lay in between. The CDR3 contains 14 residues. For the CDR3, the DNA is TGTGCTAGTGGTTTGGGACAGGCGAGCTACGAGCAGTACTTC. The encoded protein is CASGLGQASYEQYF.

The sample holds one count of this clone. Other DNA variants within this sample encode the same CDR3. The gene calls are TRBV9 and TRBJ2-7, with TRBD1 identical over 9 bases. This CDR3 contains 13 residues. Germline V CDR1 and CDR2: SGDLS, YYNGEE. V was clipped by 4 bases and J by 6 bases; unmatched bases: 5. The CDR3 reads CASSPGQGSEQYF. In DNA form, the CDR3 reads TGTGCCAGCAGCCCGGGACAGGGATCCGAGCAGTACTTC.

This sequence joins TRBV19 and TRBJ2-7; TRBD1 agrees at 12 bases. Germline V gene data show CDR1 as LNHDA and CDR2 as SQIVND (reference sequence). Trimming took 6 bases from V and 3 from J; bases not matched to a gene: 6. This CDR3 contains 15 residues. The CDR3 loop reads CASRTGTGGGYEQYF. In DNA, the CDR3 is TGTGCCAGTAGGACAGGGACAGGGGGCGGCTACGAGCAGTACTTC.

With regard to this clone: Different DNA sequences within this sample yield the same CDR3. This chain joins TRBV6-5 and TRBJ2-7; D is possibly TRBD1 (7 bases). CDR1 is MNHEY and CDR2 is SVGAGI in the germline V gene. V was trimmed by 0 bases and J by 3 bases, leaving 9 bases between them. The CDR3 totals 14 residues. The CDR3 sequence is CASSYSRDSYEQYF. The CDR3 coding sequence is TGTGCCAGCAGTTACTCGCGGGACAGCTACGAGCAGTACTTC.

The chain couples TRBV27 to TRBJ1-2, with D possibly being TRBD1 (5 bases). CDR1 is MNHEY and CDR2 is SMNVEV in the germline V gene (reference sequence). V was trimmed by 3 bases and J by 8 bases, leaving 25 bases between them. The CDR3 spans 17 residues. The CDR3: CASSFFGGVSLDDGYTF. The CDR3, as DNA: TGTGCCAGCAGTTTTTTCGGGGGGGTTTCGCTCGACGACGGCTACACCTTC.

This clone came up once. Other DNA variants within this sample encode the same CDR3. The rearrangement links TRBV28 to TRBJ2-7; 7 bases align to TRBD1. V shed 5 bases and J 0 bases; nucleotides not matched to a gene: 4. This CDR3 region has 14 residues. Per the germline V gene, CDR1 is MDHEN and CDR2 is SYDVKM. CDR3 protein: CASSPRGSSYEQYF. The CDR3 nucleotides read TGTGCCAGCAGTCCCAGGGGGAGCTCCTACGAGCAGTACTTC.

This sequence joins TRBV2 and TRBJ1-1, with D perhaps matching TRBD1 (5 bases). Between the trimmed V and J ends, which lost 6 bases and 1 base, there was a span of 12 bases. Looked up from germline, CDR1 is SNHLY and CDR2 is FYNNEI. The CDR3 runs 14 residues. The chain's CDR3 is CASRRGVRNTEAFF. The CDR3 DNA sequence: TGTGCCAGCAGGAGGGGCGTACGGAACACTGAAGCTTTCTTT.

The rearrangement links TRBV7-9 to TRBJ1-6; a possible D gene is TRBD1 (6 bases). V lost 6 bases and J 8 bases, leaving 17 bases between the germline ends. The CDR3 contains 15 residues. Germline-derived CDR1 and CDR2 are SEHNR and FQNEAQ (reference sequence). CDR3 sequence reads: CASRSITGQHSPLHF. CDR3 nucleotide sequence: TGTGCCAGCAGATCCATAACGGGACAACATTCACCCCTCCACTTT.

This chain joins TRBV12-5 and TRBJ1-4, with a tentative D call TRBD1 (5 bases). CDR1 and CDR2 (germline): LGHNT, FRNRAP. Trimming cost V 5 bases and J 2 bases, with 12 bases left between them. CDR3 length: 15 amino acids. CDR3 nucleotides: TGTGCTAGTGGTGTCCCCGGGGGGACTAATGAAAAACTGTTTTTT. Translating it yields CASGVPGGTNEKLFF.

This clone was seen a handful of times. This specimen includes other DNA sequences encoding the same CDR3. The chain links TRBV27 to TRBJ1-2; D is perhaps TRBD1 (5 bases). Trimming took 6 bases from V and 1 from J, leaving 9 bases between them. Looked up from germline, CDR1 is MNHEY and CDR2 is SMNVEV (reference sequence). This CDR3 spans 13 amino acids. The CDR3 reads CASSLDSNYGYTF. The CDR3 DNA follows: TGTGCCAGCAGCTTAGACAGTAACTATGGCTACACCTTC.

This clone was seen once. V usage is TRBV11-2 and J usage is TRBJ2-7, with 10 bases aligning to TRBD1. The CDR3 covers 12 residues. J was trimmed by 12 bases and V by 5 bases; bases with no gene match: 7. Germline CDR1 and CDR2: SGHAT and FQNNGV. The CDR3 loop is CASSIPGQGSYF. CDR3 DNA: TGTGCCAGCAGCATACCGGGACAGGGGTCGTACTTC.

The V gene is TRBV7-9, the J gene TRBJ1-4; D is possibly TRBD1 (5 bases). This CDR3 comprises 13 residues. Germline loops: CDR1 SEHNR, CDR2 FQNEAQ (reference sequence). V was shortened by 2 bases and J by 8 bases, with 9 bases between the two germline ends. DNA for the CDR3: TGTGCCAGCAGCTTATCAGGGTCCGAAAAACTGTTTTTT. Translation: CASSLSGSEKLFF.

The chain employs TRBV5-1 and TRBJ1-2, with 9 bases identical to TRBD1. J was trimmed by 6 bases and V by 0 bases; bases with no gene match: 6. The CDR3 has 15 residues. The germline gives CDR1 SGHRS, CDR2 YFSETQ. The CDR3 loop reads CASSLGATGGDGYTF. The CDR3 DNA sequence: TGCGCCAGCAGCTTGGGGGCCACAGGGGGCGATGGCTACACCTTC.

This chain joins TRBV5-1 and TRBJ2-7, with D maybe TRBD2 (6 bases). This CDR3 region has 15 residues. The ends were cut back, 0 bases at V and 3 bases at J, with 13 bases in the middle. Germline CDR1 and CDR2: SGHRS and YFSETQ. Here the CDR3 DNA reads TGCGCCAGCAGCTTGGGAGCGGGCGTTAACTACGAGCAGTACTTC. This translates into CASSLGAGVNYEQYF.

This chain connects TRBV4-3 to TRBJ1-6; 10 nucleotides line up with TRBD1. Germline assignment: CDR1 LGHNA and CDR2 YSLEER. Unmatched junction bases numbered 4, after V lost 2 bases and J lost 9 bases. CDR3 size: 15 residues. The CDR3 DNA follows: TGCGCCAGCAGCCAAACGGGACAGGGGTTTTCACCCCTCCACTTT. Its protein is CASSQTGQGFSPLHF.